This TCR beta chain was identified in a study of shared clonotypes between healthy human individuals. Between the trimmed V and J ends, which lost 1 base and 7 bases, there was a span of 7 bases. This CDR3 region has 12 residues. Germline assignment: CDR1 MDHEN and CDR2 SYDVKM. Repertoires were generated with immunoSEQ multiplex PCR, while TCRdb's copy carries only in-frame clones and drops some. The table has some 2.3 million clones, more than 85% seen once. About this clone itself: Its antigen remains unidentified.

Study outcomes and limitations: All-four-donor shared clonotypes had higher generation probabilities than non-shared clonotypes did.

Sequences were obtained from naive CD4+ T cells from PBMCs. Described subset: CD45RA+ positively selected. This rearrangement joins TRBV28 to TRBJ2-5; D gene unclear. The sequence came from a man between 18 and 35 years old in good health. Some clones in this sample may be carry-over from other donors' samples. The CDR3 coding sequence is TGTGCCAGCAGTTTATCTTTGGCGACCCAGTACTTC. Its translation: CASSLSLATQYF.